This TCR beta chain is drawn from a study of early T cells in non-severe SARS-CoV-2 infection. Study-wide background: Unpaired chains resulted from sequencing bulk RNA of unsorted whole blood.

TCRdb re-derived calls from the 5' RACE reads in MiXCR, one entry per CDR3 protein. The sample lists tens of thousands of distinct CDR3 sequences; 9% to 15% were seen once. This clonotype was counted at least ten times. Looked up from germline, CDR1 is SQVTM and CDR2 is ANQGSEA. Losses at the gene ends were 8 bases for V and 8 bases for J; bases not matched to a gene: 8. The CDR3 consists of 11 residues. This chain connects TRBV29-1 to TRBJ1-1; TRBD1 matches 7 bases. The sample taken for sequencing was whole blood. This TCR was recovered from an adult who was a healthcare worker with PCR-confirmed SARS-CoV-2 infection or an uninfected control (not recorded which). The CDR3 DNA sequence: TGCAGCTCAAGACAGGGCATCGAAGCTTTCTTT. Encoded protein: CSSRQGIEAFF. Filled out from reference TRBV29-1 and TRBJ1-1, the complete variable domain reads SAVISQKPSRDICQRGTSLTIQCQVDSQVTMMFWYRQQPGQSLTLIATANQGSEATYESGFVIDKFPISRPNLTFSTLTVSNMSPEDSSIYLCSSRQGIEAFFGQGTRLTVV.